The rows below give T cell receptor beta chains drawn from one sample of a study of cytomegalovirus exposure and HLA in healthy donors. Only in-frame clones appear in the TCRdb table, and some are missing; sequencing was by immunoSEQ multiplex PCR. The data contain more than 70,000 clones, roughly two thirds of them singletons. Sequencing was performed on PBMCs. Source of these receptors: a man aged 35 to 55 in good health and CMV-seropositive. CDR3s include the opening cysteine and the closing phenylalanine or tryptophan.

j_call | v_call | cdr3_aa
TRBJ2-2 | TRBV11-2 | CASSPGRTATTGELFF
TRBJ1-1 | TRBV5-1 | CASSLRGAVAEAFF
TRBJ2-7 | TRBV5-1 | CASSLTGAVGYEQYF
TRBJ2-7 | TRBV5-6 | CASSPGQGAPKQYF
TRBJ2-5 | TRBV4-1 | CASSQDRGQAQETQYF
TRBJ2-7 | TRBV29-1 | CSVLSRDPSYEQYF
TRBJ2-5 | TRBV11-2 | CASSSPTTSYQETQYF
TRBJ2-1 | TRBV25-1 | CASSEYAGGPYNEQFF
TRBJ1-1 | TRBV6-6 | CASSYSTGGTEAFF
TRBJ2-5 | TRBV6-6 | CASSGDFQETQYF
TRBJ2-5 | TRBV29-1 | CSVEDLGASETQYF
TRBJ2-1 | TRBV5-1 | CASTETPGGENEQFF
TRBJ1-1 | TRBV29-1 | CSSKALNTEAFF
TRBJ1-1 | TRBV30 | CAWSRRSEAFF
TRBJ2-3 | TRBV25-1 | CASSGGTGKQYF
TRBJ1-5 | TRBV4-1 | CASSQDGEGQPQHF
TRBJ2-7 | TRBV6-5 | CASSRGQGVGEQYF
TRBJ1-2 | TRBV7-9 | CASSMIGLSYGYTF
TRBJ1-5 | TRBV2 | CASSGTGENQPQHF
TRBJ1-6 | TRBV6-5 | CASRMDTGDSPLHF
TRBJ2-4 | TRBV28 | CASTRGGGENIQYF
TRBJ1-2 | TRBV28 | CASIQGDKGISSNYGYTF
TRBJ2-1 | TRBV9 | CASSARTSGSYNEQFF
TRBJ1-2 | TRBV4-1 | CASSQGAGAKGGYTF
TRBJ2-4 | TRBV5-6 | CASSLARQGQLGDIQYF
TRBJ2-2 | TRBV11-1 | CASSLGGRATGELFF
TRBJ1-1 | TRBV11-2 | CASSPRRDKNTEAFF
TRBJ2-7 | TRBV5-1 | CASSGGARGEQYF
TRBJ2-3 | TRBV7-9 | CSSSSNPDTQYF
TRBJ2-1 | TRBV6-1 | CASNRQGPTNEQFF
TRBJ2-1 | TRBV25-1 | CASTSQLDNEQFF
TRBJ2-3 | TRBV28 | CASSSPSGTGGTDTQYF
TRBJ2-2 | TRBV29-1 | CSAQQGSNTGELFF
TRBJ1-5 | TRBV6-5 | CASSRQGGQPQHF
TRBJ1-1 | TRBV18 | CASSPPGDTEAFF
TRBJ1-5 | TRBV7-2 | CASSQGWIDQPQHF
TRBJ2-7 | TRBV6-1 | CASSDLSTEQYF
TRBJ1-6 | TRBV5-4 | CASSLGDIRSPLHF
TRBJ1-4 | TRBV6-5 | CASAFISGRNEKLFF
TRBJ2-3 | TRBV27 | CASSLLAGVSDTQYF
TRBJ2-7 | TRBV6-5 | CASSPTYSYEQYF
TRBJ1-2 | TRBV6-1 | CASSTRRSAYGYTF
TRBJ2-1 | TRBV5-8 | CASSLAGLAGGLSYNEQFF
TRBJ2-7 | TRBV4-1 | CASSPQGGQAYEQYF
TRBJ1-4 | TRBV18 | CASSLLGQGNEKLFF
TRBJ1-1 | TRBV19 | CATSTLGGVEAFF
TRBJ2-3 | TRBV5-4 | CASSFLAGGGDTQYF
TRBJ2-7 | TRBV5-4 | CASSPGLAGGSYEQYF
TRBJ2-1 | TRBV5-6 | CASSLVRSAGVYNEQFF
TRBJ2-5 | TRBV27 | CASSLNYMETQYF
TRBJ1-2 | TRBV7-2 | CASSLIENGYTF
TRBJ1-1 | TRBV28 | CASSLLQEAFF
TRBJ1-5 | TRBV9 | CASSGTGEQPQHF